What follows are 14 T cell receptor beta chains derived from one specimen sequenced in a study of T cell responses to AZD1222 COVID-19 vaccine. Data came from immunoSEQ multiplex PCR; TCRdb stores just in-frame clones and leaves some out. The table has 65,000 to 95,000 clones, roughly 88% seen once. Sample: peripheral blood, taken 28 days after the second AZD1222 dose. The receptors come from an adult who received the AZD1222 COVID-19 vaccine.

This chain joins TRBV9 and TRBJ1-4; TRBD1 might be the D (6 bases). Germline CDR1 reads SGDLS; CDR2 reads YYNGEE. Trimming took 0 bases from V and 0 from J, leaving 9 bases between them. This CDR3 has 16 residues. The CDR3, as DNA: TGTGCCAGCAGCGTAGTCGCAGGGGCAACTAATGAAAAACTGTTTTTT. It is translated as CASSVVAGATNEKLFF.

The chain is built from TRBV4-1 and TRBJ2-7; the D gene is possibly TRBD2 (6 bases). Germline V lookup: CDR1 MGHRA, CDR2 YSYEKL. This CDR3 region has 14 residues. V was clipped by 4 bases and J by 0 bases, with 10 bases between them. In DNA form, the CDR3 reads TGCGCCAGCAGCCTTGCCGGGAGCTCCTACGAGCAGTACTTC. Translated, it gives CASSLAGSSYEQYF.

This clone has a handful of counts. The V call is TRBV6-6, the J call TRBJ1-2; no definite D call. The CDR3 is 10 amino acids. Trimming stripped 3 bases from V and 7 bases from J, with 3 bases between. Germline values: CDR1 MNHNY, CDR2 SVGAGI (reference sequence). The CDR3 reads CASSYGGYTF. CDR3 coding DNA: TGTGCCAGCAGTTATGGTGGCTACACCTTC.

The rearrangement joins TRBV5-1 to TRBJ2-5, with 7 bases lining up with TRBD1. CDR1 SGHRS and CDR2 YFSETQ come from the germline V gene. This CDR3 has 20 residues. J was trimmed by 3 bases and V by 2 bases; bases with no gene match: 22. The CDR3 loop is CASSLPRTGIAALLKETQYF. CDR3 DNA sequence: TGCGCCAGCAGCTTACCCAGGACAGGAATCGCCGCTCTTTTGAAAGAGACCCAGTACTTC. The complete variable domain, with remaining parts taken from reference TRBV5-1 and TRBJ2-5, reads KAGVTQTPRYLIKTRGQQVTLSCSPISGHRSVSWYQQTPGQGLQFLFEYFSETQRNKGNFPGRFSGRQFSNSRSEMNVSTLELGDSALYLCASSLPRTGIAALLKETQYFGPGTRLLVL.

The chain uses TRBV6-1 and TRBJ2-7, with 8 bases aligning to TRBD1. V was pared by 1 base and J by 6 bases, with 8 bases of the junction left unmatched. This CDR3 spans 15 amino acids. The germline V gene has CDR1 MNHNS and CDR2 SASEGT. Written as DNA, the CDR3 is TGTGCCAGCAGTGAAGGCCGACAGGGGATATCCGAGCAGTACTTC. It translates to CASSEGRQGISEQYF.

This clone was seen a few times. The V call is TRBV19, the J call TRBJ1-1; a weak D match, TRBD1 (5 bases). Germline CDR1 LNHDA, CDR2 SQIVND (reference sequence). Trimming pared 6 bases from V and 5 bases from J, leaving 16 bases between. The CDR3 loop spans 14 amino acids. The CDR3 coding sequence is TGTGCCAGTAGCCCAGACAAGGGGATGACTGAAGCTTTCTTT. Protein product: CASSPDKGMTEAFF.

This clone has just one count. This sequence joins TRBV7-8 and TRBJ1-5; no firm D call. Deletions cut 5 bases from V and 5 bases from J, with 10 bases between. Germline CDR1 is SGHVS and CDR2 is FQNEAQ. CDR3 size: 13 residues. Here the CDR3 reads CASSLFSDQPQHF. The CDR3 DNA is TGTGCCAGCAGCCTTTTTTCCGATCAGCCCCAGCATTTT.

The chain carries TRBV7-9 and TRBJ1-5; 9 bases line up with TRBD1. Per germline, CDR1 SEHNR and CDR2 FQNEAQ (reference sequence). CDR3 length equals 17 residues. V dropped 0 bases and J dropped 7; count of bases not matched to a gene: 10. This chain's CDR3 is CASSLALGQGLEQPQHF. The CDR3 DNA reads TGTGCCAGCAGCTTAGCGCTCGGACAGGGGTTGGAGCAGCCCCAGCATTTT.

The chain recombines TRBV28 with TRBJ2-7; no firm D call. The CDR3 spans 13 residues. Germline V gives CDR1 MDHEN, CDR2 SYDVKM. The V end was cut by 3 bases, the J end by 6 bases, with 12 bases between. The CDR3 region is CASSFFVSVEQYF. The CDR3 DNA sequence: TGTGCCAGCAGTTTCTTTGTCAGCGTCGAGCAGTACTTC.

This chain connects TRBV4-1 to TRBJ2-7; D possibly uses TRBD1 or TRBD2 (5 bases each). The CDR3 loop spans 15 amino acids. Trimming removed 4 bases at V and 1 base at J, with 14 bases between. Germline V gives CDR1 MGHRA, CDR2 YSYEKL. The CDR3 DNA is TGCGCCAGCAGCCGATCCTATGGGGGTTCCTACGAGCAGTACTTC. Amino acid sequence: CASSRSYGGSYEQYF.

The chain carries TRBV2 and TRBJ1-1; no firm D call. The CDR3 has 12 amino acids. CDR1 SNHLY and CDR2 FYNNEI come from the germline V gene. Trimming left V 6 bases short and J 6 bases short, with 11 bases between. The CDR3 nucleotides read TGTGCCAGCAGGCCCGACGGACCTGAAGCTTTCTTT. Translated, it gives CASRPDGPEAFF.

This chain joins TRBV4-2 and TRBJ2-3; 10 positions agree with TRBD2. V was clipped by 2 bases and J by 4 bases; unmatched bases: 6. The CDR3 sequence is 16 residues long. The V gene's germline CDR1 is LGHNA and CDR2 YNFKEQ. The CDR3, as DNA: TGTGCCAGCAGCCAACAGCAAAGCGGGGGGGCAGATACGCAGTATTTT. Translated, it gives CASSQQQSGGADTQYF.

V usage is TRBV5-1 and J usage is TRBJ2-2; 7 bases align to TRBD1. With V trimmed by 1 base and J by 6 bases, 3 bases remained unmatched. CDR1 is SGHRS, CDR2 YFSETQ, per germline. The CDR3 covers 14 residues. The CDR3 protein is CASSLKQGAGELFF. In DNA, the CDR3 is TGCGCCAGCAGCTTGAAGCAGGGGGCCGGGGAGCTGTTTTTT.

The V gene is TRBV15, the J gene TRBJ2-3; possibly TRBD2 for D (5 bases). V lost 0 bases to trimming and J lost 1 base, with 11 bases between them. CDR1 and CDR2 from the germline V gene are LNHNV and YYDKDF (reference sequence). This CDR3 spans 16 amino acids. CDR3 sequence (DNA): TGTGCCACCAGCAGAGAGTCGGGGTCCGGCACAGATACGCAGTATTTT. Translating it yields CATSRESGSGTDTQYF.